This paragraph reports one T cell receptor (beta chain). Its antigen is as yet unknown. In germline, CDR1 is SEHNR, CDR2 FQNEAQ (reference sequence). Trimming shortened V by 8 bases and J by 3 bases, and 11 bases separated the two germline ends. The CDR3 has 12 amino acids. The data are from a study of T cell responses to AZD1222 COVID-19 vaccine. General study results and limits: Repertoires were obtained solely post-peak T cell response.

Measured with immunoSEQ multiplex PCR; TCRdb has only the in-frame clones, and not every one. This sample carries roughly 140,000 clones, about 90% of them seen once, and the ten largest clones take 9.3%. The chain joins TRBV7-9 to TRBJ2-7; maybe TRBD1 (6 bases). This sample comprised peripheral blood, obtained 28 days after the second AZD1222 dose. The sequence was collected from an adult who received the AZD1222 COVID-19 vaccine. The CDR3 loop is CASQGSHYEQYF. CDR3 DNA: TGTGCCAGCCAGGGGAGCCACTACGAGCAGTACTTC.